This TCR beta chain was identified during a study of identical twins (dated by TCRdb to about 2016). General notes on the study: The study deep-sequenced TCR alpha and beta repertoires from monozygotic twins, unrelated adults of various ages and cord blood to test whether fetal clonotypes persist. Replicate twin experiments were performed at different times using different library preparation protocols to rule out contamination. Here is what the overall study found, with its caveats: Conclusions relied on cross-sectional statistical analysis, since the same donors could not be followed over many years. A weaker excess of twin sharing was found in beta out-of-frame sequences because the signal-to-noise ratio was lowered by fewer shared sequences. Compared with coincidental sharing between unrelated individuals, out-of-frame TCR alpha sequences shared between twins showed an excess of sequences with low generation probability. Invariant T cells such as MAIT and iNKT could partly confound zero-insertion analyses, although diverse VJ usage argued against such confounding for most clonotypes. Out-of-frame TCR alpha sharing in monozygotic twins was systematically underestimated by recombination models, whereas sharing between unrelated individuals was in agreement with the recombination models. Fewer insertions were carried by abundant cord blood beta clonotypes, a similar but weaker trend appeared in young adult naive repertoires, and no such trend appeared in memory repertoires.

Libraries were made using 5' RACE. This sample was sequenced with an Illumina HiSeq 2000. Template switching introduced a universal primer binding site; the final cDNA contained a unique molecular identifier, enabling accurate counting of TCR cDNA molecules. First-strand cDNA for TCR alpha and beta chains was synthesized from specific primers in the conserved constant-segment region. To control for contamination, each cDNA library was double barcoded with a SMART-Mk sample barcode plus Illumina barcodes. Two successive PCR steps introduced TruSeq adapter sequences along with Illumina sample barcodes. The TCR alpha and beta cDNA libraries were sequenced on the Illumina HiSeq platform using custom primers. Per the original workflow: MiGEC was used to process raw reads and extract unique molecular identifiers, and MiXCR was used to find CDR3 positions. Recombination models were inferred per individual with the repgenHMM and IGoR tools using an EM algorithm. The tcR package in R was used for shared clonotype analysis, with sharing normalized by the product of cloneset sizes. Out-of-frame nonproductive sequences were analyzed to study raw recombination free of thymic and clonal selection effects. TCRdb itself trimmed the public reads at Q25 with fastp, ran MiXCR and retained productive beta chains. Every entry covers one CDR3 protein and lists the most common genes and DNA from its rows. The V and J calls come from TCRdb's annotation, not from the publication. The table for this sample lists some 1,700,000 distinct CDR3 sequences; roughly a third of them were counted only once. The top ten clones comprise under 0.35% of the sample.

Including the terminal cysteine and phenylalanine, the CDR3 comprises 14 residues. The sequence is cut down to CDR3 DNA, 42 bases in frame from base 1. Relative to germline, V is missing 5 bases and J is missing 3 bases, with 3 bases of the junction outside any gene match. The germline V gene gives CDR1 as LGHNA and CDR2 as YNFKEQ. Only healthy Caucasian donors were included. In its sample, this clonotype was seen many times. Its antigen is not yet known. No much larger clone exists at a distance of one base, and base qualities are not known. The sequence derives from a newborn girl in good health. The sequenced sample consisted of cord blood. The V and J genes are TRBV4-2 and TRBJ2-1, with 8 bases in between that match TRBD2. The CDR3 in this case is CASSGGGYYNEQFF. The nucleotide sequence reads TGTGCCAGCAGCGGCGGGGGGTACTACAATGAGCAGTTCTTC.